This paragraph reports one T cell receptor beta chain. Its matching antigen is unknown. PCR amplification relied on 60 Vbeta primers (plus 13 Jbeta primers). Assay used: immunoSEQ multiplex PCR; TCRdb lists only in-frame clones, some missing. The sample holds hundreds of thousands of clones, roughly two thirds seen once. Likely unrecorded immune exposures existed in these nominally healthy donors. This entry comes from a study of cytomegalovirus exposure and HLA in healthy donors. About the research overall: Unique TCR beta sequences numbering 117 million came from around 180 million T cells in an earlier analysis.

Overall study findings and caveats: In the analysis, some V segments, TRBV6-2 and TRBV6-3 included, were excluded as indistinguishable.

The CDR3 totals 14 residues. Germline CDR1 MNHEY, CDR2 SMNVEV (reference sequence). Between the trimmed V and J ends, which lost 6 bases and 8 bases, there was a span of 17 bases. The sequencing sample was made of PBMCs. The TCR comes from a female donor in good health and CMV-seronegative. V usage is TRBV27 and J usage is TRBJ2-1; D is possibly TRBD1 (6 bases). CDR3 loop: CASSPYTGQHEQFF. The CDR3, as DNA: TGTGCCAGCAGCCCATATACCGGACAGCATGAGCAGTTCTTC.